This T cell receptor beta chain came from a study of OX40 agonist ivuxolimab in advanced cancers. Study results and caveats: Relatively little clonal expansion, among the lowest observed, appeared in partial responders at 0.1-3.0 mg/kg.

Concerning this clone: Its antigen is not known.

Trimming left V 3 bases short and J 1 base short, with 10 bases between. The CDR3 consists of 15 residues. Looked up from germline, CDR1 is SGHRS and CDR2 is YFSETQ. The data were produced by immunoSEQ multiplex PCR, yet TCRdb's version contains in-frame clones alone and is incomplete. Among 61,000 or so clones listed, about 80% were seen once. V gene TRBV5-1 combines with J gene TRBJ1-4; a weak D match, TRBD1 (5 bases). The receptor was isolated from an adult with an advanced solid tumor such as melanoma, head and neck, liver or kidney cancer. Sequences were derived from CD4+ or CD8+ T cells sorted from blood, sampled in a trial of the OX40 agonist ivuxolimab. The CDR3 DNA is TGCGCCAGCAGCTCGTCGGGGGGAACTAATGAAAAACTGTTTTTT. It specifies CASSSSGGTNEKLFF. Drawing the rest from reference TRBV5-1 and TRBJ1-4, the complete variable domain is KAGVTQTPRYLIKTRGQQVTLSCSPISGHRSVSWYQQTPGQGLQFLFEYFSETQRNKGNFPGRFSGRQFSNSRSEMNVSTLELGDSALYLCASSSSGGTNEKLFFGSGTQLSVL.